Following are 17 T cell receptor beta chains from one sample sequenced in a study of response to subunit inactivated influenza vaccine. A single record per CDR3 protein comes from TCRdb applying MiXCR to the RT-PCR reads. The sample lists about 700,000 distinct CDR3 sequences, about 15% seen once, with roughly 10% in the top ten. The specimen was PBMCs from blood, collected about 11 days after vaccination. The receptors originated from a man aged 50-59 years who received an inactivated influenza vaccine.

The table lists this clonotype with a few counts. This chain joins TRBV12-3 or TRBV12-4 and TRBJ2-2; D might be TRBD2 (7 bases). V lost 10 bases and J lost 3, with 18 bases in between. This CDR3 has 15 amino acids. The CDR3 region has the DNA TGTGCCACTTCTTTGGGGGGGCCTCACACCGGGGAGCTGTTTTTT. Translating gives CATSLGGPHTGELFF.

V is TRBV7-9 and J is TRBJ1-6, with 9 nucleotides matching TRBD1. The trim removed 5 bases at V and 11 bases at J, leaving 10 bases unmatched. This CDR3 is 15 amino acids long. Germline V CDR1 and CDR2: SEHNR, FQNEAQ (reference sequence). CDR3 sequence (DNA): TGTGCCAGCAGCACGTACCGGGACAGGGATGCACCCCTCCACTTT. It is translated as CASSTYRDRDAPLHF.

This chain's CDR3 is CASSAGQGRDEQFF. CDR3 DNA: TGTGCCAGCAGCGCGGGACAGGGTCGAGATGAGCAGTTCTTC. This chain links TRBV9 with TRBJ2-1; 9 bases are a match to TRBD1. The CDR3 totals 14 residues. Germline V gene sequence: CDR1 SGDLS, CDR2 YYNGEE. V shed 3 bases, J shed 8 bases, and the junction held 6 bases outside the gene matches.

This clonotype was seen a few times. The CDR3 region is CASSQSGKDQPQHF. The CDR3 bases are TGTGCCAGCAGTCAGTCAGGAAAGGATCAGCCCCAGCATTTT. V usage is TRBV6-1 and J usage is TRBJ1-5, with D uncertain. V lost 5 bases to trimming and J lost 5 bases, with 13 bases between them. Germline assignment: CDR1 MNHNS and CDR2 SASEGT. The length of the CDR3 is 14 residues.

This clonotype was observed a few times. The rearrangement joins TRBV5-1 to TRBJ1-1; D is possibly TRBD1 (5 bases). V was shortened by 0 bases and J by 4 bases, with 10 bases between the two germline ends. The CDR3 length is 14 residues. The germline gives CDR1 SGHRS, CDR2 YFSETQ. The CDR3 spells CASSLEGQGTEAFF. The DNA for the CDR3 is TGCGCCAGCAGCTTGGAAGGTCAGGGCACTGAAGCTTTCTTT.

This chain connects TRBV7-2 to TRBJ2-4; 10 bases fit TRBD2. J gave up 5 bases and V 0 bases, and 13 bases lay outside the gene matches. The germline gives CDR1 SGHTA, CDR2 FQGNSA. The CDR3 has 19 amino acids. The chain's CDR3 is CASSLAGFTSGMAENIQYF. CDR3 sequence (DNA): TGTGCCAGCAGCTTAGCGGGGTTTACTAGCGGGATGGCGGAAAACATTCAGTACTTC.

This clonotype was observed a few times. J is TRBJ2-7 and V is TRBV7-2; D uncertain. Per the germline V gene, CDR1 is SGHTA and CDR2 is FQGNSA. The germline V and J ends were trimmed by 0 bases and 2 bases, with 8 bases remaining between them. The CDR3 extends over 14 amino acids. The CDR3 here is CASSLARNPYEQYF. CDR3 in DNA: TGTGCCAGCAGCTTAGCGCGGAATCCCTACGAGCAGTACTTC. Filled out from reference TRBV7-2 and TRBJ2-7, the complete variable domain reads GAGVSQSPSNKVTEKGKDVELRCDPISGHTALYWYRQSLGQGLEFLIYFQGNSAPDKSGLPSDRFSAERTGGSVSTLTIQRTQQEDSAVYLCASSLARNPYEQYFGPGTRLTVT.

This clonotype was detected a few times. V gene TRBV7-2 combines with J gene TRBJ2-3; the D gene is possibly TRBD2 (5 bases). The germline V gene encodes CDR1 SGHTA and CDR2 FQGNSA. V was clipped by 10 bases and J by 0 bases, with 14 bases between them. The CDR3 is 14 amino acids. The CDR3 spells CATKRSTSTDTQYF. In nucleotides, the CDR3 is TGTGCCACTAAGCGGAGTACTAGCACAGATACGCAGTATTTT.

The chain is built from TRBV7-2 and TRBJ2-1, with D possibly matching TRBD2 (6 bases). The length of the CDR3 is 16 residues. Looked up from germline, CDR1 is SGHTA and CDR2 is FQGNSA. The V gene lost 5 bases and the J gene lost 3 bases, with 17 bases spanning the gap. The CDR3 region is CASSPGPGGNYNEQFF. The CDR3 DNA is TGTGCCAGCAGCCCAGGACCCGGGGGTAACTACAATGAGCAGTTCTTC.

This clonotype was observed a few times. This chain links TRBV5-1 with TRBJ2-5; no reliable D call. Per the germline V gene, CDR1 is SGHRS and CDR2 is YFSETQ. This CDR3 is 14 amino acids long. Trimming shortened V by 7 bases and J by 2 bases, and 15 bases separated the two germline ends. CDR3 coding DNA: TGCGCCAGCGCCGGTACAGAGCTTCAAGAGACCCAGTACTTC. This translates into CASAGTELQETQYF.

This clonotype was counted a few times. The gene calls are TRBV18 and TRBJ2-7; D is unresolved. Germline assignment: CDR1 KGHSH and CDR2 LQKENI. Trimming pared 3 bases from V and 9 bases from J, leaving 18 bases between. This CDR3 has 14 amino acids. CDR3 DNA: TGTGCCAGCTCACCCGGTTTTGAAGGTATGGCGCAGTACTTC. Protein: CASSPGFEGMAQYF.

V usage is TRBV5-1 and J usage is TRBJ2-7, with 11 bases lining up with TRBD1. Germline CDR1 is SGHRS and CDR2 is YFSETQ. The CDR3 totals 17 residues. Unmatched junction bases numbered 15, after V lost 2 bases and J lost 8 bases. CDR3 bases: TGCGCCAGCAGCTTCGGGACTTATGGGACAGGGGGTAATAAGCAGTACTTC. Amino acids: CASSFGTYGTGGNKQYF.

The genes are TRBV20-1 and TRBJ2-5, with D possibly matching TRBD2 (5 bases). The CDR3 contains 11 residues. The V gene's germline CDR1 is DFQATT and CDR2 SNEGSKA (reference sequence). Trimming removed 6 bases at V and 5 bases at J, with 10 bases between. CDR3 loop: CSAGPGETQYF. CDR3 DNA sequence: TGCAGTGCAGGCCCGGGGGAGACCCAGTACTTC.

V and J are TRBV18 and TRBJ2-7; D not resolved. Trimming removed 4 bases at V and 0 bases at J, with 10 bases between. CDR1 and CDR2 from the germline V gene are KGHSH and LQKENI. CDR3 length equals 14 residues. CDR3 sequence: CASSRQRSSYEQYF. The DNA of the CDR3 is TGTGCCAGCTCACGGCAACGGAGCTCCTACGAGCAGTACTTC.

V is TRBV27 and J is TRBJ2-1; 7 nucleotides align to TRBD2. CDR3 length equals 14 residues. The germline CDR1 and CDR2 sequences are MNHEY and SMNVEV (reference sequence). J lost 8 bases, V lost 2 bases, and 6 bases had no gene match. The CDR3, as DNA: TGTGCCAGCAGTTTAGTGGGAGGGCCCTATGAGCAGTTCTTC. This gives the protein CASSLVGGPYEQFF.

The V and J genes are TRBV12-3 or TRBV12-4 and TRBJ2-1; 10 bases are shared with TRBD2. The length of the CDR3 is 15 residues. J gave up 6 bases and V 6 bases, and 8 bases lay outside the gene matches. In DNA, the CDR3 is TGTGCCAGCAGGGGGCTAGCGGGGGCCATCAATGAGCAGTTCTTC. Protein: CASRGLAGAINEQFF.

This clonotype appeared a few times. For the CDR3, the DNA is TGTGCCAGCATCAAAGGTCCGGGGGGGTCCTCCTACGAGCAGTACTTC. It translates to CASIKGPGGSSYEQYF. The rearrangement links TRBV7-6 to TRBJ2-7; 8 nucleotides match TRBD2. Germline CDR1 reads SGHVS; CDR2 reads FNYEAQ. J lost 0 bases, V lost 7 bases, and 11 bases had no gene match. The CDR3 consists of 16 residues.